This T cell receptor beta chain was identified in a study of T cells in localized non-small cell lung cancer. This clone was observed a handful of times. Its specificity is not known. Study-wide points: An association was observed between higher blood T cell density and longer overall survival. There was higher T cell clonality in uninvolved adjacent lung than in tumor, and it was highest there.

Profiled with immunoSEQ multiplex PCR; TCRdb holds only in-frame clones, not every one. Here the sample spans about 56,000 clones, 70% to 90% being singletons. Germline V gives CDR1 MNHEY, CDR2 SVGAGI. With 2 bases removed from V and 9 bases from J, the gap between germline ends came to 8 bases. The CDR3 contains 12 residues. The TCR was taken from a woman aged 40-70 years with stage I lung adenocarcinoma. J is TRBJ1-5 and V is TRBV6-5, with D tentatively TRBD1 (5 bases). Source: peripheral blood, taken before any cancer treatment. The chain's CDR3 is CASSYPRGPQHF. CDR3 bases: TGTGCCAGCAGTTACCCAAGGGGGCCCCAGCATTTT.